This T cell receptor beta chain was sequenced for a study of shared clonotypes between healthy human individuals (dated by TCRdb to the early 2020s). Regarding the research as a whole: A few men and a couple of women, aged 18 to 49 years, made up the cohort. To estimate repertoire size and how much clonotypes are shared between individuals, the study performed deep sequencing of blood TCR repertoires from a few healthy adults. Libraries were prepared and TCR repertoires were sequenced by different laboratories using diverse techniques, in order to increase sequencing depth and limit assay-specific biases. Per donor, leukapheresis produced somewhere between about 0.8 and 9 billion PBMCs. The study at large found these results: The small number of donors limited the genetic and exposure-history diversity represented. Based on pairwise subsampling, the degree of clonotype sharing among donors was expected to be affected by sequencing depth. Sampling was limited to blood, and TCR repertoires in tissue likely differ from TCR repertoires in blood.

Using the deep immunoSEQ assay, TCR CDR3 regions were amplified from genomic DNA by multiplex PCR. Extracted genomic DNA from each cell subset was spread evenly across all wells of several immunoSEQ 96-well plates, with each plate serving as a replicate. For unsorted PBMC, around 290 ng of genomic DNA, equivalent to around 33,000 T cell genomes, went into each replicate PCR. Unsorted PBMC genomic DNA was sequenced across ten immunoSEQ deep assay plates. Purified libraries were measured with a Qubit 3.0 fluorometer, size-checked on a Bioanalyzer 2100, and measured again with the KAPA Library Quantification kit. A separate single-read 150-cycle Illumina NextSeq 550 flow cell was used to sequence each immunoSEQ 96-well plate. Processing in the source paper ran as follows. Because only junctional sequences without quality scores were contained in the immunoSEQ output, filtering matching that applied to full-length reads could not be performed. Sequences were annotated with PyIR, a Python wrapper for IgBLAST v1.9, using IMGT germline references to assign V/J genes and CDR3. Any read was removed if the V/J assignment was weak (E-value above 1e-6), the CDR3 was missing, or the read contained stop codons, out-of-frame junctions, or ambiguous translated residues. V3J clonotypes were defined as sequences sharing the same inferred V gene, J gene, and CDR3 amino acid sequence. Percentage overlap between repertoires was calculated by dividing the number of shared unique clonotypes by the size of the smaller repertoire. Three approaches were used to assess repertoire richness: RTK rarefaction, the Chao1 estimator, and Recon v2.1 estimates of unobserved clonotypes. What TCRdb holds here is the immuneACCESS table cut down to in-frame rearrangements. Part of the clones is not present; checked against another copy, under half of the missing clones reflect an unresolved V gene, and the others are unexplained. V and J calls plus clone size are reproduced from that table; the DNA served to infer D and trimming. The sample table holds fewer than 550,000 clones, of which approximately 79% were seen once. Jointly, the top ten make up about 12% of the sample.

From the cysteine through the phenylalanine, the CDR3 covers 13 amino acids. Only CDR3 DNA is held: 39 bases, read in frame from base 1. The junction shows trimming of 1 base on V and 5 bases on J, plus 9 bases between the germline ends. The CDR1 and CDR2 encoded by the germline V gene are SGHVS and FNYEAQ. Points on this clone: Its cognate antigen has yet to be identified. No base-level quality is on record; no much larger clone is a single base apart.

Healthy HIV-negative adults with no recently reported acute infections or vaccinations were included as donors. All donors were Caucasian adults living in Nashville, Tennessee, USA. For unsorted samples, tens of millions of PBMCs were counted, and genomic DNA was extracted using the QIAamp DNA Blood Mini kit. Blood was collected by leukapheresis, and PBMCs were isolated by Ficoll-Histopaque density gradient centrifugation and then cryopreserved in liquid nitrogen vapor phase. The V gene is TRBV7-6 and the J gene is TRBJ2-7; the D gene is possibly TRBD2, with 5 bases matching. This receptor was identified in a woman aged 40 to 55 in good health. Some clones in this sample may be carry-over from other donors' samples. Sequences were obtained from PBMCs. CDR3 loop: CASSLGRTNEQYF. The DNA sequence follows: TGTGCCAGCAGCTTAGGGAGGACCAACGAGCAGTACTTC. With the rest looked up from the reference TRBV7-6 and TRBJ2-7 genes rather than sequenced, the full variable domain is GAGVSQSPRYKVTKRGQDVALRCDPISGHVSLYWYRQALGQGPEFLTYFNYEAQQDKSGLPNDRFSAERPEGSISTLTIQRTEQRDSAMYRCASSLGRTNEQYFGPGTRLTVT.